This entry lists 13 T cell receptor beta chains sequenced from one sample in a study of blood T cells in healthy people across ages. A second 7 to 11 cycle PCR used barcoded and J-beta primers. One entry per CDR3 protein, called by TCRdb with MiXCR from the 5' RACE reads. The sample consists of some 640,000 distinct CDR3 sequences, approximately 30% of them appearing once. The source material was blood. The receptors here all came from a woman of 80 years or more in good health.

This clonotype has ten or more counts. CDR3 protein: CASSSDPGTGSYEQYF. The DNA for the CDR3 is TGTGCCAGCAGCTCAGACCCCGGGACAGGGTCCTACGAGCAGTACTTC. The chain carries TRBV7-2 and TRBJ2-7, with 9 bases lining up with TRBD1. CDR3 length equals 16 residues. CDR1 is SGHTA and CDR2 is FQGNSA in the germline V gene. Trimming removed 4 bases from V and 1 base from J; junction bases left unmatched: 8.

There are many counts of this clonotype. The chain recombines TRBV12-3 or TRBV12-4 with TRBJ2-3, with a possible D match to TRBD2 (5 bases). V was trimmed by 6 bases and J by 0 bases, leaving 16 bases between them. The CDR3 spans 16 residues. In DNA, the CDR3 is TGTGCCAGCAGCCCGCAGAGACTACTCAGCACAGATACGCAGTATTTT. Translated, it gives CASSPQRLLSTDTQYF.

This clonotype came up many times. In DNA form, the CDR3 reads TGTGCCAGCAGCATCACAGGGGGGAGTAATTCACCCCTCCACTTT. Amino acid sequence: CASSITGGSNSPLHF. The chain joins TRBV6-5 to TRBJ1-6; 8 bases align to TRBD1. CDR3 length equals 15 residues. Germline V gene lookup returns CDR1 MNHEY and CDR2 SVGAGI. After removal of 6 bases from V and 6 bases from J, the junction contained 7 bases not matched to a gene.

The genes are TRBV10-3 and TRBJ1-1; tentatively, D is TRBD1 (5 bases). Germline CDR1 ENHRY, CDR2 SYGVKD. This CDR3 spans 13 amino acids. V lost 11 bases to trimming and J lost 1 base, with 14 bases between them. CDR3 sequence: CASIRRENTEAFF. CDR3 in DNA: TGTGCCTCCATCCGCAGGGAGAACACTGAAGCTTTCTTT.

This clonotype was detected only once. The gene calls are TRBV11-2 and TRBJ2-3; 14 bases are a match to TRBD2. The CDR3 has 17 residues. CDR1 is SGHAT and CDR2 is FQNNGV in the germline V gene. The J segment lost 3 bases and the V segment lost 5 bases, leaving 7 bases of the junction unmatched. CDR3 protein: CASSVRTSGGLTDTQYF. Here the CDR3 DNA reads TGTGCCAGCAGCGTGCGGACTAGCGGGGGGTTGACAGATACGCAGTATTTT.

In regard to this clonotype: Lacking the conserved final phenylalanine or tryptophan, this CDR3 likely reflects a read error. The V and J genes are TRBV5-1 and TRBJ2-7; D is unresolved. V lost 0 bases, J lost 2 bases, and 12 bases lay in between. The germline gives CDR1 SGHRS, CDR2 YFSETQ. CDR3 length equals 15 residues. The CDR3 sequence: CASSLVAGTAYEQYL. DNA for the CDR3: TGCGCCAGCAGCTTGGTGGCAGGTACAGCCTACGAGCAGTACTTA.

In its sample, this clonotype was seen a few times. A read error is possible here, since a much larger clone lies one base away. The DNA of the CDR3 is TGCGCCAGCAGCCTCAACGGAGGACTAGGTTACAATGAGCAGTACTTC. Protein sequence: CASSLNGGLGYNEQYF. The chain uses TRBV5-1 and TRBJ2-5; 7 nucleotides match TRBD2. The CDR3 sequence is 16 residues long. Trimming at V came to 4 bases and at J to 11 bases, leaving 20 bases not matched to a gene. Germline V gene sequence: CDR1 SGHRS, CDR2 YFSETQ.

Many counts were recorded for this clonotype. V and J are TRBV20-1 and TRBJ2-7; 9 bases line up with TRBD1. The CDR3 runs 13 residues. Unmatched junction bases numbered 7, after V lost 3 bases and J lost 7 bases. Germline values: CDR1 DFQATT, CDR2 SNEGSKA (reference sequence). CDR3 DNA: TGCAGTGCTAGTGAACAGGGGACAGGGGAGCAGTACTTC. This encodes CSASEQGTGEQYF.

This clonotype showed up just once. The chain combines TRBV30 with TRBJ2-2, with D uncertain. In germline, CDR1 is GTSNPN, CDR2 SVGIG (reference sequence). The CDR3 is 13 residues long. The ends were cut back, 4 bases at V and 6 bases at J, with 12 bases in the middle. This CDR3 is CAWMSWVPGELFF. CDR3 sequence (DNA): TGTGCCTGGATGTCGTGGGTCCCCGGGGAGCTGTTTTTT.

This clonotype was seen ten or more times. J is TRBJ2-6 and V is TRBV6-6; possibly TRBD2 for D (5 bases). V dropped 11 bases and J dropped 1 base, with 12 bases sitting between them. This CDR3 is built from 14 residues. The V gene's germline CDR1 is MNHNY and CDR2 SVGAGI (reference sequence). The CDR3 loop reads CAGGQRSGANVLTF. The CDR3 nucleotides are TGTGCCGGCGGGCAGAGATCTGGGGCCAACGTCCTGACTTTC.

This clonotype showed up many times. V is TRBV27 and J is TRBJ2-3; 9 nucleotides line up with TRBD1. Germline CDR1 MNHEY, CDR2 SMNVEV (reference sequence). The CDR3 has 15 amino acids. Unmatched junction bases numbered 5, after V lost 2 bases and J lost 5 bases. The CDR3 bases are TGTGCCAGCAGTTTAAGGGACAGGGAAGTAGATACGCAGTATTTT. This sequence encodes CASSLRDREVDTQYF.

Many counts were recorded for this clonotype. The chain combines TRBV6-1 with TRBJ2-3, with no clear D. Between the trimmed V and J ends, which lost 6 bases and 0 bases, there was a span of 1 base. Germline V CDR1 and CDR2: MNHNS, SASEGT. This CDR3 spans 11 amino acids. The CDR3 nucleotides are TGTGCCAGCAGAAGCACAGATACGCAGTATTTT. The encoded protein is CASRSTDTQYF.

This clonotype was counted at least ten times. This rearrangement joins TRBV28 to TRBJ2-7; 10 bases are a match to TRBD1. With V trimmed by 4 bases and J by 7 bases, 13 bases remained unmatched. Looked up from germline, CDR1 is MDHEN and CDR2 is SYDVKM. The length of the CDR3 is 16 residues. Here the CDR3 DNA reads TGTGCCAGCAGTTCCCCAGGACAGGGGGGATCTGAGGAGCAGTACTTC. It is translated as CASSSPGQGGSEEQYF.